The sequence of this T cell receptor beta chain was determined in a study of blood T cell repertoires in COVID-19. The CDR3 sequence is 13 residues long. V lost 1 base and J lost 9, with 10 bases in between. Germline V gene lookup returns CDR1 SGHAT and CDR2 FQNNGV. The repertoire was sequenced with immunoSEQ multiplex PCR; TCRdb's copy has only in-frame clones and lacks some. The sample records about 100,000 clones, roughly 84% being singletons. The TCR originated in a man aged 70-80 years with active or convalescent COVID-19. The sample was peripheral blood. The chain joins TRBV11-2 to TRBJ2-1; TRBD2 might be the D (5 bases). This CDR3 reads CASSLVSGSEQFF. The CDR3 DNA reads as TGTGCCAGCAGCTTAGTATCTGGGAGTGAGCAGTTCTTC.